This TCR beta chain appears in the sequencing data of a study of identical twins. MiXCR, applied by TCRdb to the 5' RACE reads, yields one record per CDR3 protein. The data hold about 240,000 distinct CDR3 sequences, with roughly 12% observed a single time. From germline, CDR1 is LGHDT and CDR2 YNNKEL (reference sequence). The CDR3 is made up of 18 amino acids. V lost 0 bases and J 6 bases, leaving 20 bases between the germline ends. Study-level results: Zero-insertion analyses might be partly confounded by invariant T cells like MAIT and iNKT. Out-of-frame alpha sequences that twins shared showed excess low generation probability. Out-of-frame beta chain sequences displayed weaker excess sharing between twins.

This clonotype occurred a few times. Its matching antigen is unknown. These sequences were also reported in another study, on yellow fever vaccine responses in identical twins.

J is TRBJ2-2 and V is TRBV3-1; D is possibly TRBD2 (8 bases). This receptor was taken from a woman in her late teens or twenties in good health. Sequencing was performed on memory (CD45RO+) T cells sorted from blood. CDR3 in amino acids: CASSQDQGGGRSAGELFF. Written as DNA, the CDR3 is TGTGCCAGCAGCCAAGACCAGGGGGGCGGGAGGTCGGCCGGGGAGCTGTTTTTT.